The 15 T cell receptor beta chains below all came from one sample that was sequenced in a study of T cell changes during pregnancy in multiple sclerosis. Produced via immunoSEQ multiplex PCR; TCRdb's table is partial and in-frame only. The table shows roughly 70,000 clones, with 75% to 95% occurring only once. The sample consisted of peripheral blood, taken in the first trimester of pregnancy. These receptors came from a female donor with multiple sclerosis, enrolled in a pregnancy study.

As to this clone: The sample holds other DNA sequences that translate to the same CDR3. The CDR3 is CASSFSGGYNSPLHF. The DNA of the CDR3 is TGTGCCAGCAGCTTTTCAGGGGGCTATAATTCACCCCTCCACTTT. The rearrangement links TRBV5-6 to TRBJ1-6, with 7 bases lining up with TRBD1. This CDR3 region has 15 residues. CDR1 and CDR2 (germline): SGHDT, YYEEEE. With 2 bases clipped from V and 3 bases from J, the junction kept 2 bases outside the gene matches.

This sequence joins TRBV11-2 and TRBJ2-3; possible D gene TRBD2, 6 bases. V dropped 0 bases and J dropped 6 bases, with 19 bases sitting between them. This CDR3 is 17 amino acids long. CDR1 is SGHAT and CDR2 is FQNNGV in the germline V gene. CDR3 in DNA: TGTGCCAGCAGCTTAGAGTCCGGGCGGGGCCGCTGGGATACGCAGTATTTT. Protein sequence: CASSLESGRGRWDTQYF.

V gene TRBV9 combines with J gene TRBJ1-5; weak D call: TRBD1 (5 bases). This CDR3 is 15 amino acids long. Germline assignment: CDR1 SGDLS and CDR2 YYNGEE. Trimming took off 0 bases at V and 2 bases at J, with 9 bases between the two ends. The CDR3 spells CASSVGGGGNQPQHF. As DNA, the CDR3 is TGTGCCAGCAGCGTAGGGGGGGGTGGCAATCAGCCCCAGCATTTT.

J is TRBJ2-7 and V is TRBV9; tentatively, D is TRBD2 (6 bases). The CDR3 is 14 residues long. Germline V gives CDR1 SGDLS, CDR2 YYNGEE. Trimming left V 4 bases short and J 0 bases short, with 11 bases between. Written as DNA, the CDR3 is TGTGCCAGCAGCTACGGGAGTGCCTCCTACGAGCAGTACTTC. It translates to CASSYGSASYEQYF.

V usage is TRBV27 and J usage is TRBJ2-7; 9 nucleotides match TRBD1. The ends lost 3 bases at V and 6 bases at J; junction bases unmatched: 9. Germline V gene sequence: CDR1 MNHEY, CDR2 SMNVEV (reference sequence). CDR3 length equals 15 residues. The CDR3 reads CASSFVRTGAFEQYF. In DNA, the CDR3 is TGTGCCAGCAGTTTTGTAAGGACAGGGGCTTTCGAGCAGTACTTC.

This clone turned up a few times. This rearrangement joins TRBV9 to TRBJ1-5; 10 bases align to TRBD1. Germline CDR1 SGDLS, CDR2 YYNGEE. V gave up 0 bases and J gave up 5 bases; unmatched junction bases: 2. The CDR3 covers 15 residues. This CDR3 reads CASSVAGTGDQPQHF. The CDR3 DNA reads TGTGCCAGCAGCGTAGCTGGGACAGGGGATCAGCCCCAGCATTTT. The entire variable domain, with the rest obtained from reference TRBV9 and TRBJ1-5, is as follows: DSGVTQTPKHLITATGQRVTLRCSPRSGDLSVYWYQQSLDQGLQFLIQYYNGEERAKGNILERFSAQQFPDLHSELNLSSLELGDSALYFCASSVAGTGDQPQHFGDGTRLSIL.

This rearrangement joins TRBV5-1 to TRBJ2-2, with a possible D match to TRBD1 (6 bases). Trimming took off 9 bases at V and 0 bases at J, with 24 bases between the two ends. The CDR3 covers 18 residues. Germline assignment: CDR1 SGHRS and CDR2 YFSETQ. CDR3 coding DNA: TGCGCCACCAGAAGAAAACCCAAACAGGGACCGAACACCGGGGAGCTGTTTTTT. Translated: CATRRKPKQGPNTGELFF.

V gene TRBV7-2 combines with J gene TRBJ2-4, with D perhaps TRBD2 (5 bases). There are 14 residues in the CDR3. Germline V gives CDR1 SGHTA, CDR2 FQGNSA. Trimming took off 7 bases at V and 8 bases at J, with 18 bases between the two ends. The CDR3 DNA follows: TGTGCCAGCACCTCGGGTTCCTCCGGGGACATTCAGTACTTC. It translates to CASTSGSSGDIQYF.

V gene TRBV6-1 combines with J gene TRBJ2-1; D is uncertain. This CDR3 has 13 amino acids. V shed 0 bases and J shed 7 bases, with 7 bases lying between them. Per germline, CDR1 MNHNS and CDR2 SASEGT. The CDR3 sequence is CASSEAGRNEQFF. CDR3 nucleotide sequence: TGTGCCAGCAGTGAAGCCGGCAGGAATGAGCAGTTCTTC.

The chain joins TRBV5-8 to TRBJ1-5, with 8 nucleotides matching TRBD1. CDR1 and CDR2 from the germline V gene are SGHTS and YDEGEE. CDR3 length: 15 residues. Trimming at V came to 5 bases and at J to 3 bases, leaving 7 bases not matched to a gene. CDR3: CASSFYRGINQPQHF. The CDR3 DNA sequence: TGTGCCAGCAGTTTTTACAGGGGGATCAATCAGCCCCAGCATTTT. The variable domain in full, with the rest retrieved from reference TRBV5-8 and TRBJ1-5, is EAGVTQSPTHLIKTRGQQATLRCSPISGHTSVYWYQQALGLGLQFLLWYDEGEERNRGNFPPRFSGRQFPNYSSELNVNALELEDSALYLCASSFYRGINQPQHFGDGTRLSIL.

The chain uses TRBV7-9 and TRBJ2-1; 7 nucleotides line up with TRBD1. With 4 bases clipped from V and 5 bases from J, the junction kept 8 bases outside the gene matches. Germline V gene sequence: CDR1 SEHNR, CDR2 FQNEAQ (reference sequence). The CDR3 runs to 15 residues. CDR3 residues: CASSSPDRRNNEQFF. For the CDR3, the DNA is TGTGCCAGCAGCTCCCCGGACAGGAGGAACAATGAGCAGTTCTTC.

On this clone: In the same sample, other DNA sequences code for this CDR3. The chain uses TRBV5-6 and TRBJ2-7; D perhaps matches TRBD1 (5 bases). The CDR3 is 15 residues long. The germline CDR1 and CDR2 sequences are SGHDT and YYEEEE. V lost 1 base to trimming and J lost 0 bases, with 11 bases between them. CDR3 region: CASSLPGQGSYEQYF. CDR3 nucleotides: TGTGCCAGCAGCTTGCCCGGACAAGGCTCCTACGAGCAGTACTTC.

The chain links TRBV7-8 to TRBJ1-4; D is possibly TRBD1 (6 bases). Trimming stripped 4 bases from V and 0 bases from J, with 9 bases between. The germline gives CDR1 SGHVS, CDR2 FQNEAQ. The CDR3 contains 15 residues. This chain's CDR3 is CASSSTGSTNEKLFF. The CDR3 DNA reads TGTGCCAGCAGCTCCACAGGGTCAACTAATGAAAAACTGTTTTTT.

This chain uses TRBV11-2 with TRBJ1-2; no firm D call. This CDR3 has 17 residues. CDR1 and CDR2 from the germline V gene are SGHAT and FQNNGV. The V end lost 1 base, the J end lost 6 bases, and 21 bases lay between the germline ends. The CDR3 DNA reads TGTGCCAGCAGCTTAGCTTCTTCCGCTACCCCGAGGAATGGCTACACCTTC. It is translated as CASSLASSATPRNGYTF.

V gene TRBV11-2 combines with J gene TRBJ2-3; D is perhaps TRBD2 (5 bases). The CDR3 extends over 19 amino acids. Germline loops: CDR1 SGHAT, CDR2 FQNNGV. The V end was cut by 2 bases, the J end by 0 bases, with 21 bases between. CDR3 coding DNA: TGTGCCAGCAGCTTACTAGACTACCCCGCCGCGTACAGCACAGATACGCAGTATTTT. Its translation is CASSLLDYPAAYSTDTQYF.